Here is one T cell receptor (beta chain) with its context. Its antigen is currently unknown. CDR3 size: 14 residues. Per germline, CDR1 MNHNS and CDR2 SASEGT. Deletions cut 4 bases from V and 5 bases from J, with 13 bases between. The data stem from a study of CD8+ T cells in alopecia areata. Study overall: Treated patients took oral tofacitinib at 5 to 10 mg twice daily. Findings and caveats of the study: Expanded CD8+ clones among the top 100, and scalp clonality, were significantly decreased by tofacitinib. Across lesional scalp, and particularly alopecia totalis/universalis, clonality surpassed that of normal scalp.

TCR sequencing used cDNA made by reverse transcription of extracted RNA. Profiled with immunoSEQ multiplex PCR; TCRdb holds only in-frame clones, not every one. The sample records 150,000 to 200,000 clones, roughly 50% being singletons. Treatment reported: oral pan-JAK inhibitor, 5-10 mg twice daily. Obtained from alopecia areata patients were lesional scalp punch biopsies along with peripheral blood. The sequences come from CD4+ T cells sorted from blood, collected at week 56, from a patient treated with tofacitinib. The genes are TRBV6-1 and TRBJ2-3; D is undetermined. The receptor's source is a human donor with alopecia areata. The CDR3 nucleotides read TGTGCCAGCAGTGGTCAGAAAGGTGGAGATACGCAGTATTTT. Encoded protein: CASSGQKGGDTQYF.